The 2 T cell receptor beta chains presented below share a single source sample, sequenced in a study of T cells after yellow fever vaccination. Using its own MiXCR run on the 5' RACE reads, TCRdb lists one record per CDR3 protein. The sample carries 500,000 to 700,000 distinct CDR3 sequences, 15% to 20% recorded once. This specimen was PBMCs, taken 15 days after the yellow fever booster vaccination. Receptors were obtained from a man aged 25 to 45 who received the YFV17D yellow fever vaccine.

This clonotype has just a few counts. The chain recombines TRBV7-2 with TRBJ2-7, with D maybe TRBD2 (5 bases). Trimming removed 3 bases from V and 3 bases from J, with 9 bases in between. The length of the CDR3 is 13 residues. Germline assignment: CDR1 SGHTA and CDR2 FQGNSA. The CDR3: CASSFPGSYEQYF. The CDR3 region has the DNA TGTGCCAGCAGCTTCCCGGGAAGCTACGAGCAGTACTTC.

V is TRBV10-1 and J is TRBJ1-3; D is possibly TRBD1 (6 bases). Per the germline V gene, CDR1 is WNHNN and CDR2 is SYGVQD (reference sequence). The CDR3 totals 16 residues. Trimming stripped 5 bases from V and 0 bases from J, with 14 bases between. CDR3 in DNA: TGCGCCAGCAGTTACAGGGTATTTTACTCTGGAAACACCATATATTTT. Translation gives CASSYRVFYSGNTIYF.